Listed below are T cell receptor beta chains from one sample, sequenced in a study of blood T cell repertoires in COVID-19. Produced via immunoSEQ multiplex PCR; TCRdb's table is partial and in-frame only. The repertoire holds about 400,000 clones, with around 90% as singletons. What was sequenced was PBMCs or T cells enriched from blood (not recorded which). These receptors originate from a woman aged 35 to 49 with acute COVID-19. Both conserved end residues are part of each CDR3. Each record gives: CDR3 DNA, CDR3 protein, V gene, clone size, D gene, J gene. A D gene is named only where the DNA matches it firmly. Some rows have no size entry. The others give once, few or many, or a class for an expanded clone.

CDR3 DNA: TGCAGCGTTGACAGGTCCGAGACCCAGTACTTC; CDR3 protein: CSVDRSETQYF; V gene: TRBV29-1; clone size: -; D gene: -; J gene: TRBJ2-5
CDR3 DNA: TGTGCCAGTAGTCCAGGGGGTCGGGGCAATCAGCCCCAGCATTTT; CDR3 protein: CASSPGGRGNQPQHF; V gene: TRBV19; clone size: few; D gene: TRBD1; J gene: TRBJ1-5
CDR3 DNA: TGTGCCAGTAGTAGGAGGGCAGATACGCAGTATTTT; CDR3 protein: CASSRRADTQYF; V gene: TRBV19; clone size: -; D gene: -; J gene: TRBJ2-3
CDR3 DNA: TGTGCCAGCAGCCAAACTCCGGACAGTTACGAGCAGTACTTC; CDR3 protein: CASSQTPDSYEQYF; V gene: TRBV3-1/TRBV3-2; clone size: -; D gene: -; J gene: TRBJ2-7
CDR3 DNA: TGCGCCAGCAGGCCTAATGGGCAGATCGGGGAGCTGTTTTTT; CDR3 protein: CASRPNGQIGELFF; V gene: TRBV5-1; clone size: -; D gene: -; J gene: TRBJ2-2
CDR3 DNA: TGTGCCAGTAGTCACAGCCAAGAGACCCAGTACTTC; CDR3 protein: CASSHSQETQYF; V gene: TRBV19; clone size: -; D gene: -; J gene: TRBJ2-5
CDR3 DNA: TGTGCCAGCAGCTTTAGGGGGCCTACAGGCAATGAGCAGTTCTTC; CDR3 protein: CASSFRGPTGNEQFF; V gene: TRBV11-2; clone size: -; D gene: TRBD1; J gene: TRBJ2-1
CDR3 DNA: TGTGCCACCAGCGTCTCGGACAGCCAAGAGACCCAGTACTTC; CDR3 protein: CATSVSDSQETQYF; V gene: TRBV15; clone size: -; D gene: -; J gene: TRBJ2-5
CDR3 DNA: TGTGCCAGCACCCGACAGGGCTATGGCTACACCTTC; CDR3 protein: CASTRQGYGYTF; V gene: TRBV6-5; clone size: few; D gene: TRBD1; J gene: TRBJ1-2
CDR3 DNA: TGCAGTGCTAGTCCTCCCCTCAGCTCTGGAAACACCATATATTTT; CDR3 protein: CSASPPLSSGNTIYF; V gene: TRBV20-1; clone size: -; D gene: -; J gene: TRBJ1-3
CDR3 DNA: TGCGCCAGCAGCCCAGGGGGCCGGTACGAGCAGTACTTC; CDR3 protein: CASSPGGRYEQYF; V gene: TRBV4-1; clone size: -; D gene: TRBD1; J gene: TRBJ2-7
CDR3 DNA: TGCGCCAGCAGTCGCGGGGGGTATGGCTACACCTTC; CDR3 protein: CASSRGGYGYTF; V gene: TRBV10-2; clone size: -; D gene: -; J gene: TRBJ1-2
CDR3 DNA: TGTGCCAGCAGCCCTACCGGGTCTGGAAACACCATATATTTT; CDR3 protein: CASSPTGSGNTIYF; V gene: TRBV3-1/TRBV3-2; clone size: -; D gene: -; J gene: TRBJ1-3
CDR3 DNA: TGTGCCTGGAAGGTGACTCCAGGACAGCGAGGCTACACCTTC; CDR3 protein: CAWKVTPGQRGYTF; V gene: TRBV30; clone size: -; D gene: -; J gene: TRBJ1-2
CDR3 DNA: TGTGCCAGCAGTAACTCGGTCGCAAACACTGAAGCTTTCTTT; CDR3 protein: CASSNSVANTEAFF; V gene: TRBV7-2; clone size: -; D gene: -; J gene: TRBJ1-1